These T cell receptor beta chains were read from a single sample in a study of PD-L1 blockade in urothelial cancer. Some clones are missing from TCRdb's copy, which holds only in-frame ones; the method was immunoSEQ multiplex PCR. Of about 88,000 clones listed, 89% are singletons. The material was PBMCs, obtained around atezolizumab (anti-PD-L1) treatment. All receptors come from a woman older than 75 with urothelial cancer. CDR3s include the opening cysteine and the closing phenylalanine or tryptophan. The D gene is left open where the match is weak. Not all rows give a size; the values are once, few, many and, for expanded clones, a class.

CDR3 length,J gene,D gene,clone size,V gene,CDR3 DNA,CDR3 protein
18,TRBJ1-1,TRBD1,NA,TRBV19,TGTGCCAGTAGTAAAGGCCCGGGACAGGGTAATACGGACACTGAAGCTTTCTTT,CASSKGPGQGNTDTEAFF
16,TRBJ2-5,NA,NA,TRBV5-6,TGTGCCAGCAGCTCCCCTCCGGCTAGCGCCGCGGAGACCCAGTACTTC,CASSSPPASAAETQYF
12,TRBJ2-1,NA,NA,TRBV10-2,TGCGCCAGCAGCCTACCCCGGGGTGAGCAGTTCTTC,CASSLPRGEQFF
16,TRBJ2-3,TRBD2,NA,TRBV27,TGTGCCAGCAGTCTTAGACTAGCGGGAGGCACAGATACGCAGTATTTT,CASSLRLAGGTDTQYF
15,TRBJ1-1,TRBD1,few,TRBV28,TGTGCCAGCAGCGAGACAGGGTCCCTGAACACTGAAGCTTTCTTT,CASSETGSLNTEAFF
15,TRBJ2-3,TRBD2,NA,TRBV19,TGTGCCAGTCGGACTAGCGGGAGTTACACAGATACGCAGTATTTT,CASRTSGSYTDTQYF
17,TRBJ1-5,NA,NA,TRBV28,TGTGCCAGCAGTTCACGGGCCACAGGGTGGGGCAATCAGCCCCAGCATTTT,CASSSRATGWGNQPQHF
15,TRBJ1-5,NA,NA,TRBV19,TGTGCCAGTAGTCGAGTTGACAGTAGCAATCAGCCCCAGCATTTT,CASSRVDSSNQPQHF
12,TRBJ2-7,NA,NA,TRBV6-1,TGTGCCAGCAGGAGGGGGTGGGGGGAGCAGTACTTC,CASRRGWGEQYF
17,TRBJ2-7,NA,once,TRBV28,TGTGCCAGCAGTTTCAGTCTTTCCGAAGGGGGTTCCTACGAGCAGTACTTC,CASSFSLSEGGSYEQYF
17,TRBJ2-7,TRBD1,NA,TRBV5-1,TGCGCCAGCAGCTTGTCTATGTCCGGGACAGGGAAGTACGAGCAGTACTTC,CASSLSMSGTGKYEQYF
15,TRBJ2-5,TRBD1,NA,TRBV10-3,TGTGCCATCAGCCTCGGACAGGGGAACGCGGAGACCCAGTACTTC,CAISLGQGNAETQYF
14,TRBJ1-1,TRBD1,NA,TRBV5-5,TGTGCCAGCAGCCCAGGGGGCGCGGGAACTGAAGCTTTCTTT,CASSPGGAGTEAFF
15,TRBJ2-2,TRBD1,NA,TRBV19,TGTGCCAGTAGTGTCGACAGGGGGCGTACCGGGGAGCTGTTTTTT,CASSVDRGRTGELFF
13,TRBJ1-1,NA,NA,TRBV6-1,TGTGCCAGCAGTCAGTACACCTACACTGAAGCTTTCTTT,CASSQYTYTEAFF
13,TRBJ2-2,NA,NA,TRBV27,TGTGCCAGCAGTCTACCTCTAGCCGGGGAGCTGTTTTTT,CASSLPLAGELFF
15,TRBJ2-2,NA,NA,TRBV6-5,TGTGCCAGCACTGAGATCGGGAGTAACACCGGGGAGCTGTTTTTT,CASTEIGSNTGELFF
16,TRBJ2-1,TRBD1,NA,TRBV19,TGTGCCAGTAGTACCCGATCGGGACAGGGGGGCTATGAGCAGTTCTTC,CASSTRSGQGGYEQFF
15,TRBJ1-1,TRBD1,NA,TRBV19,TGTGCCAGTAGTATAGAGGGGACAGGGAACACTGAAGCTTTCTTT,CASSIEGTGNTEAFF
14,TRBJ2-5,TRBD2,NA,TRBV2,TGTGCCAGCAGCAGGACTAGTGTAAAAGAGACCCAGTACTTC,CASSRTSVKETQYF
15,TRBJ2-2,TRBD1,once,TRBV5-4,TGTGCCAGCAGCCGACAGGGCCTGAACACCGGGGAGCTGTTTTTT,CASSRQGLNTGELFF
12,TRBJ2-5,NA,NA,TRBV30,TGTGCCTGGAGTGGCCCCAGGGAGACCCAGTACTTC,CAWSGPRETQYF
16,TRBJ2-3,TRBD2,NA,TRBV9,TGTGCCAGCAGCGTAGTCAGCGGGAGTATGGCAGATACGCAGTATTTT,CASSVVSGSMADTQYF
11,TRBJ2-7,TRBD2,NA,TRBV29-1,TGCAGCACGGGGGGGGCCTACGAGCAGTACTTC,CSTGGAYEQYF
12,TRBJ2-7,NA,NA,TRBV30,TGTGCCTGGAGTGTACTAAGTAACGAGCGGTACTTC,CAWSVLSNERYF
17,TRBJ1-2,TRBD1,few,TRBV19,TGTGCCAGTAGTACCAAAAGAACACAGGGGATCGACTATGGCTACACCTTC,CASSTKRTQGIDYGYTF
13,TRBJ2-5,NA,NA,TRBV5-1,TGCGCCAGCAGCTTTGACAGGCAAGAGACCCAGTACTTC,CASSFDRQETQYF
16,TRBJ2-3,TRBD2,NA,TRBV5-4,TGTGCCAGCAGCTCCCCGGGGGGAGGGGGCACAGATACGCAGTATTTT,CASSSPGGGGTDTQYF